This T cell receptor (beta chain) comes out of a study of blood T cell repertoires in COVID-19. Germline loops: CDR1 SGHRS, CDR2 YFSETQ. The V gene end was trimmed by 4 bases and the J gene end by 0 bases; junction bases not matched to a gene: 4. CDR3 length equals 16 residues. Libraries were prepared by immunoSEQ multiplex PCR; TCRdb keeps only in-frame clonotypes and omits some of them. The sample has 58,000 or so clones, about 73% seen once; the top ten hold roughly 30%. The sequence was obtained from a woman aged 80 or over with acute or convalescent COVID-19. Sequencing was performed on peripheral blood. The chain employs TRBV5-1 and TRBJ2-5; 12 bases are shared with TRBD1. Written as DNA, the CDR3 is TGCGCCAGCAGCCCCGGGACAGGGGGCTACCAAGAGACCCAGTACTTC. This translates into CASSPGTGGYQETQYF.